This TCR beta chain was observed in a study of breast tumors, draining lymph nodes, adjacent tissues. Per the germline V gene, CDR1 is SGDLS and CDR2 is YYNGEE. V lost 4 bases, J lost 7 bases, and 13 bases stayed unmatched. CDR3 length equals 15 residues. Breast cancer patients provided tissue from their axillary draining lymph nodes. TCRdb re-derived calls from the multiplex PCR reads in MiXCR, one entry per CDR3 protein. This table has roughly 110,000 distinct CDR3 sequences, about 29% appearing once. This clonotype was recorded many times. Its antigen remains unknown. Notes on the study in general: Luminal-like breast cancer showed significantly higher tumor–nontumor repertoire similarity than basal-like. Most tumor T cells seemingly derive from lymph node, then expand in tumor. Tumor repertoires ranked between lymph nodes and nontumor tissue in diversity, with V and J gene preferences. Tumor T cell lymph node origin was a supported hypothesis, not proven.

This chain uses TRBV9 with TRBJ2-7, with TRBD1 matching over 8 bases. This TCR was recovered from a female donor with breast cancer. Some clones in this sample may be carry-over from other donors' samples. Sequenced sample: axillary lymph node tissue. The CDR3 is CASSQTGDSLEEQYF. The DNA for the CDR3 is TGTGCCAGCAGCCAGACAGGGGACTCCTTGGAAGAGCAGTACTTC.